These T cell receptor beta chains were read from a single sample in a study of blood T cell repertoires in COVID-19. Method: immunoSEQ multiplex PCR; TCRdb's copy keeps in-frame clones and lacks some. The sample shows 200,000 to 250,000 clones, about nine tenths of them seen only once. Sequences were obtained from peripheral blood. These receptor sequences come from a man aged 30 to 45 who had recovered from COVID-19. Each CDR3 is given with its conserved first and last residue. D genes are given only for firm matches. Some rows mark clone size as missing; the rest say once, few, many or name a class of expanded clone.

J gene: TRBJ1-1; clone size: NA; V gene: TRBV29-1; D gene: NA; CDR3 DNA: TGCAGCGTCCGAATAGCCTCGGGTTGGGCTTTCTTT; CDR3 protein: CSVRIASGWAFF
J gene: TRBJ2-3; clone size: NA; V gene: TRBV5-1; D gene: TRBD1; CDR3 DNA: TGCGCCAGCAGCCCGGGGACAGGGGAAGGGGTCACAGATACGCAGTATTTT; CDR3 protein: CASSPGTGEGVTDTQYF
J gene: TRBJ2-5; clone size: once; V gene: TRBV4-3; D gene: NA; CDR3 DNA: TGCGCCAGCAGCCCCGATCTACTAAAAGAGACCCAGTACTTC; CDR3 protein: CASSPDLLKETQYF
J gene: TRBJ1-1; clone size: NA; V gene: TRBV5-6; D gene: NA; CDR3 DNA: TGTGCCAGCAGCTCTAACAGGGTGGGAGCTTTCTTT; CDR3 protein: CASSSNRVGAFF
J gene: TRBJ1-6; clone size: NA; V gene: TRBV10-3; D gene: NA; CDR3 DNA: TGTGCCATCAGCCCAAGATTAGAGAGCTCCTATAATTCACCCCTCCACTTT; CDR3 protein: CAISPRLESSYNSPLHF
J gene: TRBJ1-3; clone size: NA; V gene: TRBV7-6; D gene: NA; CDR3 DNA: TGTGCCAGCAGCTTAGCGGGAGGAATCTCTGGAAACACCATATATTTT; CDR3 protein: CASSLAGGISGNTIYF
J gene: TRBJ1-2; clone size: NA; V gene: TRBV5-5; D gene: TRBD1; CDR3 DNA: TGTGCCAGCAGGGAGGGGGCAAAAGGCTACACCTTC; CDR3 protein: CASREGAKGYTF
J gene: TRBJ1-4; clone size: NA; V gene: TRBV15; D gene: NA; CDR3 DNA: TGTGCCACCCGGGGTGAAAAACTGTTTTTT; CDR3 protein: CATRGEKLFF
J gene: TRBJ1-1; clone size: NA; V gene: TRBV24-1; D gene: NA; CDR3 DNA: TGTGCCACCAGTGACCCCTCGGAGGGGAACACTGAAGCTTTCTTT; CDR3 protein: CATSDPSEGNTEAFF
J gene: TRBJ1-6; clone size: few; V gene: TRBV5-5; D gene: NA; CDR3 DNA: TGTGCCAGCAGCTTGGCGAATTCACCCCTCCACTTT; CDR3 protein: CASSLANSPLHF
J gene: TRBJ1-1; clone size: few; V gene: TRBV5-5; D gene: NA; CDR3 DNA: TGTGCCAGCAGCTTGACGGCAGGGGTGTTGGACACTGAAGCTTTCTTT; CDR3 protein: CASSLTAGVLDTEAFF
J gene: TRBJ2-7; clone size: NA; V gene: TRBV7-9; D gene: NA; CDR3 DNA: TGTGCCAGCAGCCTCCGACACCAGGGGGGTGAGCAGTACTTC; CDR3 protein: CASSLRHQGGEQYF
J gene: TRBJ2-2; clone size: NA; V gene: TRBV19; D gene: NA; CDR3 DNA: TGTGCCAGTTGCCCCGACTATAACACCGGGGAGCTGTTTTTT; CDR3 protein: CASCPDYNTGELFF
J gene: TRBJ2-3; clone size: once; V gene: TRBV5-5; D gene: TRBD2; CDR3 DNA: TGTGCCAGCAGCTATAGCGGGGCCGGGACAGATACGCAGTATTTT; CDR3 protein: CASSYSGAGTDTQYF
J gene: TRBJ1-2; clone size: NA; V gene: TRBV7-9; D gene: TRBD1; CDR3 DNA: TGTGCCAGCAACTCAAGGGACAGAGAGGAGGACTACACCTTC; CDR3 protein: CASNSRDREEDYTF